This TCR beta chain is drawn from a study of blood T cell repertoires in COVID-19 (dated by TCRdb to 2020 to 2022). For the study in its entirety: Collaborator samples came from the United States, Italy and Spain and covered acute and convalescent phases of COVID-19. A de-identified subject ID, COVID-19 status, age in years and sex were almost always included in the sample metadata. Where HLA class I and class II types were available, the types were taken from metadata supplied by the sample provider, not from assay-based typing. Samples came from the ongoing ImmuneRACE study (first 160 participants) plus 1,254 subjects from 6 global collaborators. Deeply sampled blood TCRbeta repertoires from subjects exposed to, actively infected with, or recovered from COVID-19 were included in the dataset. The material from the prospective study consisted of cDNA or gDNA derived from T cells, B-cell-depleted T cells, or PBMCs. A freely available public database, intended as a resource for researchers studying the immune response to SARS-CoV-2, is where the repertoires were released. The investigation overall reported the following: Clinical and demographic metadata were provided uncurated, with the amount varying by source and participant.

This clone was seen a single time. Its cognate antigen has yet to be identified. Per-base quality was not reported, and no clone a single base away is much larger than it. TCRbeta CDR3 regions were amplified from genomic DNA by means of the immunoSEQ Assay, a bias-controlled multiplex PCR. Per the source publication's procedure: The number of nucleated cells in each sample was estimated from the amplification of reference gene primers within the assay. Sequence reads were collapsed and filtered to measure the absolute abundance of every unique TCRbeta CDR3 rearrangement. For each sample, productive Simpson clonality was calculated by taking the square root of Simpson's diversity index across productive rearrangements. TCRdb carries this immuneACCESS record with in-frame sequences only. Its versions omit some clonotypes, under half of them owing to an unresolved V gene in the studies checked, with the rest unexplained. The V and J calls and clone size are taken from that table; D and trimming were inferred from the DNA. The sample table shows over 300,000 clones, and roughly 90% are seen once. In total, the top ten clones hold 0.95% to 1% of the sample.

Clipping removes 0 bases from V and 0 bases from J, with 10 as the unmatched junction base count. From the cysteine up to the phenylalanine, the CDR3 has a length of 18 residues. Only the CDR3 part of the read is kept: 54 bases, read in frame from the first base. As encoded in the germline V gene, CDR1 is SQVTM while CDR2 is ANQGSEA. Enrolling through a virtual design, the prospective study's participants ranged in age from roughly 18 to 90 years and lived across roughly 23 United States geographic areas. In the prospective study, cohorts were assigned on the basis of participant-reported clinical history obtained from a screening survey and a study questionnaire. In the prospective study, mobile phlebotomists collected whole blood, serum and a nasopharyngeal or oropharyngeal swab from each participant. Over a roughly 2-month period, participants in the prospective study had the option of providing additional blood draws and questionnaires. Prospective study blood samples were shipped either frozen or at room temperature before DNA extraction.

Sample: PBMCs or T cells enriched from blood (not recorded which). This clonotype was sampled from a woman in her twenties or thirties with acute COVID-19. The V and J genes are TRBV29-1 and TRBJ1-2; TRBD1 agrees with 10 junctional bases. At the DNA level, the sequence is TGCAGCGTTGAAGATCGCCGACAGGGGGCAACGACTAACTATGGCTACACCTTC. Translated, it gives CSVEDRRQGATTNYGYTF.